This entry concerns a single TCR beta chain. What it binds is not known. The CDR3 is 14 residues long. Germline-derived CDR1 and CDR2 are LGHNA and YNFKEQ. Trimming pared 7 bases from V and 0 bases from J, leaving 10 bases between. Each PCR reaction had synthetic TCR analog templates spiked into it. Repertoires were generated with immunoSEQ multiplex PCR, while TCRdb's copy carries only in-frame clones and drops some. The repertoire holds just over 50,000 clones, with approximately 86% as singletons. These data are taken from a study of PD-L1 blockade in urothelial cancer. Background on the study: Samples of blood were analyzed 3 weeks (second dose) and 6 weeks after treatment start.

Notes on the study in general: Lower pretreatment blood TCR clonality, under the median, predicted better survival, researchers reported.

The sequenced sample was PBMCs, obtained around atezolizumab (anti-PD-L1) treatment. The sequence was collected from a man in his fifties or sixties with urothelial cancer. The chain couples TRBV4-2 to TRBJ1-5; D unclear. The CDR3 here is CASTGDISNQPQHF. CDR3 in DNA: TGTGCCAGCACCGGTGACATTAGCAATCAGCCCCAGCATTTT.